The rows below give T cell receptor beta chains drawn from one sample of a study of CD8 T cells in ankylosing spondylitis. MiXCR was run by TCRdb on the 5' RACE reads, yielding one entry per CDR3 protein. The sample consists of approximately 130,000 distinct CDR3 sequences, about an eighth of them appearing once. The sequenced sample was blood, either unsorted or a sorted T cell fraction (not recorded which). These TCRs come from a female donor with ankylosing spondylitis or in good health (not recorded which). Each CDR3 is given with its conserved first and last residue. The order of the fields is J gene, clone size, V gene, D gene, CDR3 DNA, CDR3 protein. The D gene is left open where the match is weak. Clone size is stated in some rows and not others, as once, few, many or a class when expanded.

TRBJ2-5 | few | TRBV5-1 | . | TGCGCCAGCAGCTTGCGCGGAGCGTACCAAGAGACCCAGTACTTC | CASSLRGAYQETQYF
TRBJ2-7 | many | TRBV12-3/TRBV12-4 | TRBD1 | TGTGCCAGCAGCCCCCGACAGGGCTACGAGCAGTACTTC | CASSPRQGYEQYF
TRBJ2-1 | many | TRBV7-9 | . | TGTGCCAGCAGCTTAAGAGGCCAGTCCGATGAGCAGTTCTTC | CASSLRGQSDEQFF
TRBJ2-2 | many | TRBV5-1 | TRBD1 | TGCGCCAGCAGGAACGATCCTCTAAGGGACAGAGGCACCGGGGAGCTGTTTTTT | CASRNDPLRDRGTGELFF
TRBJ2-6 | . | TRBV12-3/TRBV12-4 | . | TGTGCCAGCAGTCCTAGGGGGTCCTTAATTGACAGCTCTGGGGCCAACGTCCTGACTTTC | CASSPRGSLIDSSGANVLTF
TRBJ2-3 | many | TRBV20-1 | TRBD2 | TGCAGTGCTGGGGGACTAGCGGCTGAGACGCAGTATTTT | CSAGGLAAETQYF
TRBJ1-1 | . | TRBV5-1 | TRBD1 | TGCGCCAGCAGCAGGGACAGGGGCACTGAAGCTTTCTTT | CASSRDRGTEAFF
TRBJ2-7 | many | TRBV14 | TRBD2 | TGTGCCAGCAGCCGAGGCGGGACTAGCGGGATACTCTACGAGCAGTACTTC | CASSRGGTSGILYEQYF
TRBJ2-1 | many | TRBV5-1 | TRBD1 | TGCGCCAGCAGGACAGGGGGCTTGGGTGAGCAGTTCTTC | CASRTGGLGEQFF
TRBJ2-4 | . | TRBV20-1 | TRBD2 | TGCAGTGTAGCCGGGGGGGGCGACAAAAACATTCAGTACTTC | CSVAGGGDKNIQYF
TRBJ2-1 | many | TRBV11-2 | . | TGTGCCAGCAGCTTAGGAAGGCCTTACAATGAGCAGTTCTTC | CASSLGRPYNEQFF
TRBJ1-1 | many | TRBV5-5 | . | TGTGCCAGCACCCAGTGGGGGGGGACAACTGAAGCTTTCTTT | CASTQWGGTTEAFF
TRBJ2-7 | many | TRBV10-3 | . | TGTGCCATCAGTGAACAAGGTTTAGGGATCTACGAGCAGTACTTC | CAISEQGLGIYEQYF
TRBJ2-1 | few | TRBV7-9 | . | TGTGCCTCGAGGGACTACAATGAGCAGTTCTTC | CASRDYNEQFF
TRBJ2-1 | many | TRBV15 | TRBD2 | TGTGCCACCAGCAGAGTTGCTAGCGGGGACTTTTACAATGAGCAGTTCTTC | CATSRVASGDFYNEQFF
TRBJ1-2 | many | TRBV29-1 | . | TGCAGCGCAAGAGAGGGGGGCTACACCTTC | CSAREGGYTF
TRBJ2-7 | . | TRBV7-9 | . | TGTGCCAGCAGTCTCCAGGCCGGCCCCTGCGAGCAGTACTTC | CASSLQAGPCEQYF
TRBJ1-6 | many | TRBV20-1 | . | TGCAGTGCTAGCTCCTATAATTCACCCCTCCACTTT | CSASSYNSPLHF
TRBJ2-7 | many | TRBV20-1 | . | TGCAGTGCTAGTTCCCCCACATCCTACGAGCAGTACTTC | CSASSPTSYEQYF
TRBJ1-4 | many | TRBV20-1 | TRBD1 | TGCAGTGCTAGCCCCCCCCCCGGGACAGGGAAAGAAAAACTGTTTTTT | CSASPPPGTGKEKLFF
TRBJ2-1 | once | TRBV20-1 | TRBD2 | TGCTGCTTCTGGGACTATGCTACGACTAGCAGCAATGAGCAGTTCTTC | CCFWDYATTSSNEQFF
TRBJ2-3 | many | TRBV12-3/TRBV12-4 | . | TGTGCCAGCAAATCTAGCGTTAGCACAGATACGCAGTATTTT | CASKSSVSTDTQYF
TRBJ2-2 | many | TRBV20-1 | TRBD2 | TGCAGTGCTAGGCCCCGTGGCGGGAGGGCCAAGGGGGAGCTGTTTTTT | CSARPRGGRAKGELFF
TRBJ2-2 | . | TRBV2 | TRBD2 | TGTGCCAGCAGTCTTCTAGCGGGGTACACCGGGGAGCTGTTTTTT | CASSLLAGYTGELFF
TRBJ2-1 | . | TRBV11-1 | TRBD2 | TGTGCCAGCAGCTCCCGGACTAGCGGGAGCGAACCCTACAATGAGCAGTTCTTC | CASSSRTSGSEPYNEQFF
TRBJ2-2 | many | TRBV5-1 | . | TGCGCCAGCAGGAGAGACCCTCTGAACACCGGGGAGCTGTTTTTT | CASRRDPLNTGELFF
TRBJ2-1 | many | TRBV7-7 | TRBD2 | TGTGCCAGCAGCTTAGGCGGGGGTGGGGATGAGCAGTTCTTC | CASSLGGGGDEQFF
TRBJ2-3 | many | TRBV5-1 | . | TGCGCCAGCAGCTTCACGCAGGGTTGGGCAGATACGCAGTATTTT | CASSFTQGWADTQYF
TRBJ1-1 | many | TRBV7-9 | . | TGTGCCAGCAGCCAAGGGGGGGCGCGGGCTTTCTTT | CASSQGGARAFF
TRBJ1-1 | . | TRBV7-2 | . | TGTGCCAGCACCTCCCAGATGAACACTGAAGCTTTCTTT | CASTSQMNTEAFF
TRBJ1-1 | . | TRBV12-3/TRBV12-4 | TRBD1 | TGTGCCAGCAGTACCCTAGGGGGCAGGACTGAAGCTTTCTTT | CASSTLGGRTEAFF
TRBJ2-3 | . | TRBV19 | TRBD2 | TGTGCCAGTAGTATGACAGCGGGGGCACGTCCTGGTAGCACAGATACGCAGTATTTT | CASSMTAGARPGSTDTQYF
TRBJ2-1 | . | TRBV5-1 | TRBD2 | TGCGCCAGCAGCTCGGCAGGGGACCTACTAGCGGGCTCCTACAATGAGCAGTTCTTC | CASSSAGDLLAGSYNEQFF
TRBJ2-3 | . | TRBV7-2 | TRBD1 | TGTGCCAGCAGCCCGGCGGAGACAGGGGCTTTCGATACGCAGTATTTT | CASSPAETGAFDTQYF
TRBJ2-3 | . | TRBV9 | . | TGTGCCAGCAGCGTCCCACTAGCAGCCATGCTAGATACGCAGTATTTT | CASSVPLAAMLDTQYF
TRBJ1-2 | many | TRBV12-3/TRBV12-4 | . | TGTGCCAGCAGTTTTAGGGGATGGGGTAACTATGGCTACACCTTC | CASSFRGWGNYGYTF
TRBJ2-1 | . | TRBV7-8 | . | TGTGCCAGCAGCTTGGCTGAGCAGTTCTTC | CASSLAEQFF
TRBJ1-5 | many | TRBV12-3/TRBV12-4 | . | TGTGCCAGCAGTTTAGCCGACAATCAGCCCCAGCATTTT | CASSLADNQPQHF
TRBJ1-5 | many | TRBV28 | . | TGTGCCAGCAGTGAACACAAGGGGGTCCAGCCCCAGCATTTT | CASSEHKGVQPQHF
TRBJ1-2 | many | TRBV9 | . | TGTGCCAGCAGCGTAGGATTTGGTAACTACTATGGCTACACCTTC | CASSVGFGNYYGYTF
TRBJ2-1 | many | TRBV7-3 | . | TGTGCCAGCAGCTTAAATCCAGCTACCTCCTCTGGTGAGCAGTTCTTC | CASSLNPATSSGEQFF
TRBJ2-1 | many | TRBV10-3 | . | TGTGCCATCGGCGCTAGTCCCTACAATGAGCAGTTCTTC | CAIGASPYNEQFF
TRBJ1-2 | many | TRBV12-3/TRBV12-4 | . | TGTGCCAGCAGTTTACACGTTCCGGGGGCCGGTGGTGGCTACACCTTC | CASSLHVPGAGGGYTF
TRBJ2-3 | few | TRBV18 | TRBD1 | TGTGCCAGCTCAGACCCGGACAGGGGTGCAGATACGCAGTATTTT | CASSDPDRGADTQYF
TRBJ2-1 | many | TRBV12-3/TRBV12-4 | . | TGTGCCAGCCTCCAAGGGGGTGAGCAGTTCTTC | CASLQGGEQFF
TRBJ2-3 | many | TRBV14 | . | TGTGCCAGCAGCCACACTAGCACAGATACGCAGTATTTT | CASSHTSTDTQYF